The rows below give T cell receptor beta chains drawn from one sample of a study of lymphopenia after photon versus proton radiotherapy. The data were produced by immunoSEQ multiplex PCR, yet TCRdb's version contains in-frame clones alone and is incomplete. Found here are around 31,000 clones, roughly 89% of them singletons; the top ten hold about 6.6%. This specimen was peripheral blood, taken from a patient treated with proton-based radiotherapy. The receptors originated from a woman aged 70-85 years with pancreatic cancer. Some clones in this sample may be carry-over from other donors' samples. Each CDR3 is given with its conserved first and last residue.

length	J	V	CDR3
13	TRBJ2-1	TRBV7-7	CASSLASHNEQFF
16	TRBJ2-3	TRBV19	CASSSPTRGDTDTQYF
14	TRBJ2-7	TRBV6-6	CASTDTGSSYEQYF
15	TRBJ1-5	TRBV11-2	CASSLNTGGNQPQHF
15	TRBJ2-1	TRBV6-4	CATTPLAGSPNEQFF
13	TRBJ1-1	TRBV11-3	CASSRDRNTEAFF
13	TRBJ1-4	TRBV18	CASSRGENEKLFF
15	TRBJ2-2	TRBV7-2	CASTMLQGDIGELFF
16	TRBJ1-1	TRBV6-5	CASSYLSGTLEAEAFF
13	TRBJ2-2	TRBV10-3	CAITPRENRELFF
14	TRBJ1-1	TRBV30	CAWRPDRGFTEAFF
18	TRBJ2-5	TRBV7-2	CASSGVTGVRGPRETQYF
11	TRBJ2-7	TRBV27	CASSFLGMQYF
15	TRBJ1-5	TRBV9	CASSVGGSGIWPQHF
16	TRBJ2-7	TRBV19	CASSIDSGTSTYEQYF
14	TRBJ1-1	TRBV6-5	CASSYLQDNTEAFF
15	TRBJ1-2	TRBV27	CASSLYPGLNYGYTF
13	TRBJ1-1	TRBV29-1	CSDLEGGNTEAFF
14	TRBJ2-2	TRBV5-1	CASSLALDTGELFF
15	TRBJ1-4	TRBV23-1	CASSQFGDRGEKLFF
14	TRBJ2-5	TRBV5-1	CASQDTAGVETQYF
15	TRBJ2-1	TRBV10-1	CASSDRSGSQNEQFF
18	TRBJ2-2	TRBV10-3	CAISEYGQGGSNTGELFF
14	TRBJ2-1	TRBV11-2	CASSLDSPYNEQFF
15	TRBJ2-7	TRBV6-5	CASSQGQGSVHEQYF
17	TRBJ2-3	TRBV14	CASSQDLQGTYTDTQYF
13	TRBJ1-1	TRBV7-9	CASSLTGADEAFF
14	TRBJ2-5	TRBV4-2	CASSQDRGRETQYF
14	TRBJ1-2	TRBV19	CASKPDRVRYGYTF
11	TRBJ2-5	TRBV30	CAWRGEETQYF
16	TRBJ1-5	TRBV7-2	CASSLGRGQGRQPQHF
13	TRBJ2-7	TRBV10-1	CASSAAREGGQYF
15	TRBJ2-1	TRBV19	CASSTGQGSYNEQFF
16	TRBJ2-3	TRBV7-2	CASSPPSGSLTDTQYF
13	TRBJ2-5	TRBV19	CASSPGVQETQYF
16	TRBJ1-4	TRBV5-1	CASSYGQGATNEKLFF
14	TRBJ2-7	TRBV7-2	CASSYRGGAYEQYF
14	TRBJ1-5	TRBV18	CASSPQGGNQPQHF
15	TRBJ2-1	TRBV15	CATSLTGGAYNEQFF
14	TRBJ2-7	TRBV6-5	CASSYSSGNNEQYF
15	TRBJ1-4	TRBV5-1	CASSLAVGTNEKLFF
17	TRBJ2-1	TRBV28	CASSLASGLGSYNEQFF
15	TRBJ2-7	TRBV7-9	CASSLAAQGRYEQYF